The subject of this entry is one TCR beta chain. The data originate from a study of blood T cell repertoires in COVID-19. Study-level background: Sites in the United States, Italy and Spain provided acute and convalescent COVID-19 samples. T cells, B-cell-depleted T cells, or PBMCs supplied cDNA or gDNA.

The germline gives CDR1 LNHDA, CDR2 SQIVND (reference sequence). V lost 9 bases, J lost 0 bases, and 14 bases lay in between. The CDR3 length is 14 residues. Clones were sequenced by immunoSEQ multiplex PCR, and TCRdb holds only the in-frame ones, with some missing. The sample lists 200,000 or so clones; more than 80% were seen once. Which cohort a participant joined came from the clinical history participants gave. The sample consisted of PBMCs or T cells enriched from blood (not recorded which). The TCR sequence derives from a woman between 18 and 29 years old in a cohort exposed to, infected with or recovered from COVID-19 (not recorded which). V is TRBV19 and J is TRBJ1-1; D is perhaps TRBD1 (6 bases). The CDR3 here is CASLDRRVNTEAFF. DNA of the CDR3: TGTGCCAGCCTCGACAGGCGGGTGAACACTGAAGCTTTCTTT.